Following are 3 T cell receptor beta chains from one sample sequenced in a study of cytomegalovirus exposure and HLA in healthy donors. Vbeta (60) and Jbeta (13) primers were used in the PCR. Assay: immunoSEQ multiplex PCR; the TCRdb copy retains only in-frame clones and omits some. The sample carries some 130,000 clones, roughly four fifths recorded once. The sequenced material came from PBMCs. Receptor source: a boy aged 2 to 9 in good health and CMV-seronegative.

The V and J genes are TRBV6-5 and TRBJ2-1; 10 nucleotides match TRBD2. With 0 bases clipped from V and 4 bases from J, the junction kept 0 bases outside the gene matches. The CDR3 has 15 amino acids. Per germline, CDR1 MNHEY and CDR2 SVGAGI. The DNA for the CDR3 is TGTGCCAGCAGTTACTCTAGCGGGGGGTACAATGAGCAGTTCTTC. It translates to CASSYSSGGYNEQFF.

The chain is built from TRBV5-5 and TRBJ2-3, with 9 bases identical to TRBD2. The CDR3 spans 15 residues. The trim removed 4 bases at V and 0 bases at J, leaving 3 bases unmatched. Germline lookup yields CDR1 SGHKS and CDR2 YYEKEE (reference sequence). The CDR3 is CASSPSGASTDTQYF. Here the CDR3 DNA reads TGTGCCAGCAGCCCTAGCGGGGCTAGCACAGATACGCAGTATTTT.

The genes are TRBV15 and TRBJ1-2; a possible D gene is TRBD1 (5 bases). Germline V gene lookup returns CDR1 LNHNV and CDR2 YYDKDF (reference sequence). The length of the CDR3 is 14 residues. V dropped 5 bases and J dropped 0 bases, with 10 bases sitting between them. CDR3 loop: CATSPRGANYGYTF. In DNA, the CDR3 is TGTGCCACCAGCCCCCGGGGGGCTAACTATGGCTACACCTTC.